The 13 T cell receptor beta chains below were found in one sample sequenced in a study of pediatric ulcerative colitis. Sequencing was performed with immunoSEQ multiplex PCR; in TCRdb, only in-frame clones are kept and a portion is missing. The sample lists about 64,000 clones, 80% to 90% occurring once. Sequencing was performed on blood. All receptors derive from a boy under 18 with severe ulcerative colitis.

The V gene is TRBV4-1, the J gene TRBJ2-3; D remains ambiguous. CDR1 MGHRA and CDR2 YSYEKL come from the germline V gene. V was trimmed by 6 bases and J by 1 base, leaving 14 bases between them. The CDR3 is 15 amino acids. CDR3 region: CASSRTSQGTDTQYF. The CDR3 DNA reads as TGCGCCAGCAGTCGGACGTCCCAGGGCACAGATACGCAGTATTTT.

This chain uses TRBV7-3 with TRBJ2-1; 8 bases agree with TRBD1. The trim removed 3 bases at V and 3 bases at J, leaving 4 bases unmatched. CDR1 and CDR2 from the germline V gene are SGHTA and FQGTGA. CDR3 size: 15 residues. The CDR3 loop is CASSLTGDSYNEQFF. CDR3 nucleotide sequence: TGTGCCAGCAGCTTGACAGGGGACAGCTACAATGAGCAGTTCTTC.

The rearrangement uses TRBV25-1 and TRBJ2-3; D unclear. CDR1 is MGHDK, CDR2 SYGVNS, per germline. V lost 5 bases, J lost 0 bases, and 15 bases lay in between. CDR3 length equals 16 residues. The CDR3 region has the DNA TGTGCCAGCAGTTCCAGTGGGAAGGCTAGCACAGATACGCAGTATTTT. Translated: CASSSSGKASTDTQYF.

This chain uses TRBV14 with TRBJ1-2; D might be TRBD1 (6 bases). CDR1 is SGHDN and CDR2 is FVKESK in the germline V gene. The CDR3 sequence is 17 residues long. Trimming cost V 6 bases and J 1 base, with 21 bases left between them. CDR3 nucleotides: TGTGCCAGCAGTCCGGACAGAGTCGGGCGTTATAACTATGGCTACACCTTC. Its protein is CASSPDRVGRYNYGYTF.

The rearrangement uses TRBV4-2 and TRBJ1-2; D is undetermined. CDR1 is LGHNA, CDR2 YNFKEQ, per germline. Trimming stripped 2 bases from V and 7 bases from J, with 14 bases between. This CDR3 has 14 residues. CDR3 amino acids: CASSQSFGLVGYTF. Written as DNA, the CDR3 is TGTGCCAGCAGCCAATCTTTTGGACTGGTTGGCTACACCTTC.

J is TRBJ1-3 and V is TRBV6-1; the D is unclear. Germline V lookup: CDR1 MNHNS, CDR2 SASEGT. The CDR3 sequence is 15 residues long. V gave up 6 bases and J gave up 4 bases, with 16 bases separating them. The CDR3 spells CASSRGELSGNTIYF. CDR3 nucleotide sequence: TGTGCCAGCAGCCGCGGGGAGTTGAGCGGAAACACCATATATTTT.

The chain recombines TRBV5-4 with TRBJ2-3; 10 bases map to TRBD2. The ends lost 4 bases at V and 6 bases at J; junction bases unmatched: 14. Germline CDR1 and CDR2: SGHNT and YYREEE (reference sequence). The CDR3 runs 17 residues. In DNA form, the CDR3 reads TGTGCCAGCAGCAAAAACCTTCTAGCGGGAGAATCCGATACGCAGTATTTT. Its protein product is CASSKNLLAGESDTQYF.

This rearrangement joins TRBV19 to TRBJ1-5, with TRBD1 identical over 7 bases. Germline values: CDR1 LNHDA, CDR2 SQIVND (reference sequence). This CDR3 comprises 10 residues. V lost 10 bases to trimming and J lost 11 bases; unmatched junction nucleotides: 5. CDR3 nucleotides: TGTGCCACTTCACAGGGGTCCCAGCATTTT. Protein product: CATSQGSQHF.

In DNA, the CDR3 is TGCGCCAGCAGCTTGACAGCTGGCACAGATACGCAGTATTTT. Its translation is CASSLTAGTDTQYF. The chain is built from TRBV5-1 and TRBJ2-3; D is uncertain. CDR3 length equals 14 residues. V was shortened by 1 base and J by 1 base, with 7 bases between the two germline ends. Germline CDR1 reads SGHRS; CDR2 reads YFSETQ.

CDR3 sequence: CASSPEGVLAGALYEQYF. The CDR3 DNA is TGTGCCAGCAGCCCCGAAGGGGTACTAGCGGGAGCCCTCTACGAGCAGTACTTC. The rearrangement uses TRBV7-9 and TRBJ2-7; TRBD2 matches at 11 bases. The CDR3 consists of 18 residues. The V and J ends lost 5 bases and 3 bases, in that order; junction bases with no gene match: 15. Germline values: CDR1 SEHNR, CDR2 FQNEAQ (reference sequence).

This chain links TRBV28 with TRBJ2-7; D might be TRBD1 or TRBD2, each matching 5 bases. CDR1 is MDHEN, CDR2 SYDVKM, per germline. The CDR3 extends over 16 amino acids. Trimming took off 6 bases at V and 2 bases at J, with 20 bases between the two ends. CDR3: CASSLDLGTAPYEQYF. The CDR3 region has the DNA TGTGCCAGCAGCTTGGACCTCGGGACGGCTCCCTACGAGCAGTACTTC.

The chain joins TRBV7-6 to TRBJ2-2; D is unclear. Looked up from germline, CDR1 is SGHVS and CDR2 is FNYEAQ. This CDR3 comprises 13 residues. Trimming removed 1 base at V and 5 bases at J, with 5 bases between. The CDR3 DNA follows: TGTGCCAGCAGCTTAGGCAGAACCGGGGAGCTGTTTTTT. Protein product: CASSLGRTGELFF.

The chain links TRBV10-1 to TRBJ2-1; D ambiguous. Trimming removed 4 bases from V and 5 bases from J, with 9 bases in between. Germline CDR1 is WNHNN and CDR2 is SYGVQD (reference sequence). This CDR3 spans 13 amino acids. This chain's CDR3 is CASSGNVHNEQFF. The DNA of the CDR3 is TGCGCCAGCAGTGGAAATGTCCACAATGAGCAGTTCTTC.